This is a list of T cell receptor beta chains from one sample in a study of blood T cell repertoires in COVID-19. Only in-frame clones appear in the TCRdb table, and some are missing; sequencing was by immunoSEQ multiplex PCR. The sample contains some 260,000 clones, about 81% of which appear only once. Sequencing was carried out using PBMCs or T cells enriched from blood (not recorded which). The receptors stem from a man aged 30 to 39 with acute COVID-19. Each CDR3 is given without its conserved first and last residue.

>TRBJ2-2|13|TRBV7-8
ASSRAGQATGELF
>TRBJ2-5|14|TRBV5-8
ASSKLGGAFQETQY
>TRBJ1-2|11|TRBV19
ASTNRVLFGYT
>TRBJ1-2|11|TRBV6-6
ASSPDRNYGYT
>TRBJ2-3|15|TRBV9
ASSVAFAGGRGDTQY
>TRBJ1-5|12|TRBV28
ASNTDRVDQPQH
>TRBJ2-1|12|TRBV18
ASSPSGVVNEQF
>TRBJ1-1|14|TRBV2
ASSETRDRGGGGAF
>TRBJ1-2|12|TRBV5-6
ASSLVDIDRHYT
>TRBJ2-1|12|TRBV6-5
ASRQGNSYNEQF
>TRBJ1-1|9|TRBV20-1
SAKKGTEAF
>TRBJ1-2|13|TRBV4-3
ASSQATGPLDGYT
>TRBJ1-2|12|TRBV18
ASSPPSGADGYT
>TRBJ2-5|12|TRBV5-1
ASSSGTGKQTQY
>TRBJ2-1|12|TRBV28
ANSGQGSQGEQF
>TRBJ1-2|13|TRBV19
ASSPRTGPSFGYT
>TRBJ1-1|11|TRBV5-1
ASSLTMGTEAF
>TRBJ2-2|15|TRBV5-1
ASSTVLAESPIRELF
>TRBJ2-5|12|TRBV7-2
ASSLSSSWETQY
>TRBJ1-5|12|TRBV3-1/TRBV3-2
ASSPGQGNQPQH
>TRBJ2-1|12|TRBV7-9
ASSRGNLYNEQF
>TRBJ1-1|12|TRBV15
ATSRPGSGTEAF
>TRBJ1-2|13|TRBV7-9
ASSLGQVVDYGYT
>TRBJ2-1|10|TRBV12-3/TRBV12-4
ASSLGAGEQF
>TRBJ1-2|13|TRBV11-2
ASSLDPTGGYGYT
>TRBJ2-2|14|TRBV5-6
ASSLFWTGGPGELF
>TRBJ1-3|10|TRBV28
ASGGPGNTIY
>TRBJ1-2|11|TRBV5-1
ASSSGQGYGYT
>TRBJ1-2|12|TRBV27
ATAPDRLNYGYT
>TRBJ2-1|14|TRBV14
ASSHLGSSSYNEQF
>TRBJ2-1|14|TRBV5-1
ASSLASGREYNEQF
>TRBJ2-2|16|TRBV27
ASSHPPTGLANTGELF
>TRBJ2-5|14|TRBV11-2
ASTFQGGRFRETQY
>TRBJ1-4|13|TRBV15
ATNRGGAGATQLF
>TRBJ1-2|14|TRBV6-1
ASSERGGSLGYGYT
>TRBJ1-6|12|TRBV14
ASSQDRGLMALH
>TRBJ1-5|13|TRBV5-5
ASSLAAGSNQPQH
>TRBJ1-1|11|TRBV24-1
ATSDSVNTEAF
>TRBJ1-2|11|TRBV11-2
ASSLGSGYGYT
>TRBJ2-3|12|TRBV30
AWSPGQGTNTQY